Sequencing of this T cell receptor (beta chain) was carried out in a study of identifying expanded T cells in peripheral blood. CDR1 is LNHDA, CDR2 SQIVND, per germline (reference sequence). V lost 6 bases to trimming and J lost 7 bases; unmatched junction nucleotides: 13. The CDR3 extends over 15 amino acids. The assay was immunoSEQ multiplex PCR, and TCRdb's table has in-frame clones only and misses some. The data show about 85,000 clones, about nine tenths seen once. Healthy donors had no documented immune events, such as infections, while sampled. Study-wide results and caveats: Variance in clone template counts between roughly two-week samples significantly increased with total template count across all healthy donors. Differentially abundant clones: roughly 1.2 between replicates, approximately 16 at around 2 weeks, roughly 18 at four.

A note on this clone: Its antigen is unidentified.

This TCR was recovered from a person between 18 and 75 years old in good health. Source material: blood. The genes are TRBV19 and TRBJ2-5; TRBD1 matches at 8 bases. The CDR3 DNA sequence: TGTGCCAGTAGCCCCCGGGACAGGAAACTCGGGACCCAGTACTTC. It is translated as CASSPRDRKLGTQYF.